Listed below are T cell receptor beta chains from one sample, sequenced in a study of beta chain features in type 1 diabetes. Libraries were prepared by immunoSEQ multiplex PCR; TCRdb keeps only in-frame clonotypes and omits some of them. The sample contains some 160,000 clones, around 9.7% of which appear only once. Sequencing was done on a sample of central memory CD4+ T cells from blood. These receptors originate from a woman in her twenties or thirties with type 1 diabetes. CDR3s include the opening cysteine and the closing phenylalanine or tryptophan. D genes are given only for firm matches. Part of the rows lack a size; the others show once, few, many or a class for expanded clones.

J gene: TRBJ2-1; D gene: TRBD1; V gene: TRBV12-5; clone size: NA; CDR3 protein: CASGLGRDSTLSEQFF; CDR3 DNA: TGTGCTAGTGGCCTTGGAAGGGACAGCACCCTTAGTGAGCAGTTCTTC
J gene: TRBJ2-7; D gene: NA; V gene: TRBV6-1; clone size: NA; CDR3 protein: CASSSLAIEQYF; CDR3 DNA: TGTGCCAGCAGTTCATTAGCGATCGAGCAGTACTTC
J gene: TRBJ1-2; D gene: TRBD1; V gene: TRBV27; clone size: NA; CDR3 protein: CASSLMGDSNYGYTF; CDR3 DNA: TGTGCCAGCAGTTTAATGGGGGACAGTAACTATGGCTACACCTTC
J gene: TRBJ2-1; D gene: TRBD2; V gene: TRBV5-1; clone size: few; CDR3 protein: CASSYETSGRFIRGRNNEQFF; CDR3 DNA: TGCGCCAGCAGCTATGAGACTAGCGGGAGGTTCATACGAGGACGGAACAATGAGCAGTTCTTC
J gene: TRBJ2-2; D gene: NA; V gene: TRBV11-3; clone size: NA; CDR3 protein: CASSLDQGGTGELFF; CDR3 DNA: TGTGCCAGCAGCTTAGATCAAGGGGGAACCGGGGAGCTGTTTTTT
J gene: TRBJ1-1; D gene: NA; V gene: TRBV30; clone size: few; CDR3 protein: CAWTPGHFNTEAFF; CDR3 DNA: TGTGCCTGGACCCCGGGACATTTTAACACTGAAGCTTTCTTT
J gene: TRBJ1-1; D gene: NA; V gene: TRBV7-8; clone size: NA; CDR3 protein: CASSQMNTEAFF; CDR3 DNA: TGTGCCAGCAGCCAGATGAACACTGAAGCTTTCTTT
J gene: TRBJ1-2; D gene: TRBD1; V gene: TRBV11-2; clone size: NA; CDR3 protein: CASSQGQGAGYYGYTF; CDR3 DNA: TGTGCCAGCAGTCAGGGACAGGGGGCAGGTTACTATGGCTACACCTTC
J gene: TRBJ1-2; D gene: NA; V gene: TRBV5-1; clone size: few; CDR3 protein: CASSFLAGADGYTF; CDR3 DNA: TGCGCCAGCAGCTTCCTGGCGGGGGCGGATGGCTACACCTTC
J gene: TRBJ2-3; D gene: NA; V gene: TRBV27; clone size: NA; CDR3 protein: CASSRRLVGADTQYF; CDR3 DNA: TGTGCCAGCAGCCGCAGACTAGTTGGGGCAGATACGCAGTATTTT
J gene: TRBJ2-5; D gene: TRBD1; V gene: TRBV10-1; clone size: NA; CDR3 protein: CASRDRVPQETQYF; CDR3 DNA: TGCGCCAGCAGGGACAGGGTACCTCAAGAGACCCAGTACTTC
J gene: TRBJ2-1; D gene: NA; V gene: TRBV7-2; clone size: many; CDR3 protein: CASSLSSGEQFF; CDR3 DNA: TGTGCCAGCAGCTTATCCTCAGGAGAGCAGTTCTTC
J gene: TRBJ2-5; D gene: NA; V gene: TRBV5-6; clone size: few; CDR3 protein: CASSLDEEETQYF; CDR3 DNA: TGTGCCAGCAGCTTAGATGAGGAAGAGACCCAGTACTTC
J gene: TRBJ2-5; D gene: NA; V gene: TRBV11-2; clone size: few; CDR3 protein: CASSSRRSQETQYF; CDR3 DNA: TGTGCCAGCAGCTCGAGAAGGAGCCAAGAGACCCAGTACTTC
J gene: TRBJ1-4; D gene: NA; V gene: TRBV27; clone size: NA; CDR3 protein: CASSWRGLGEKLFF; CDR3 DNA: TGTGCCAGCAGTTGGCGGGGGCTAGGGGAAAAACTGTTTTTT
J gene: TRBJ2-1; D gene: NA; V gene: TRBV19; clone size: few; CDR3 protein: CASSIGGRLAGNEQFF; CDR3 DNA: TGTGCCAGTAGTATAGGGGGGAGACTCGCGGGAAATGAGCAGTTCTTC
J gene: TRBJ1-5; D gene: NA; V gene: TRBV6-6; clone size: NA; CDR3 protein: CASSPARINQPQHF; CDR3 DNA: TGTGCCAGCAGCCCCGCTAGAATAAATCAGCCCCAGCATTTT
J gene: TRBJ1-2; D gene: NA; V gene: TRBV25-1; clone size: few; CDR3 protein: CASSVKGLDGYTF; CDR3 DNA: TGTGCCAGCAGTGTAAAGGGGCTTGATGGCTACACCTTC
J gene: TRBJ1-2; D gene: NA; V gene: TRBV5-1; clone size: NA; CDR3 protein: CASSLVTGDGYTF; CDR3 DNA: TGCGCCAGCAGCTTGGTAACAGGTGATGGCTACACCTTC
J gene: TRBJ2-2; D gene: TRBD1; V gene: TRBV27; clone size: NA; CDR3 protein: CASGRQGGNTGELFF; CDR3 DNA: TGTGCCAGCGGTCGACAGGGTGGTAACACCGGGGAGCTGTTTTTT
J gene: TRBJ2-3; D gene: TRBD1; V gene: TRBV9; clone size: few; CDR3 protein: CASTYGQGPDTQYF; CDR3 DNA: TGTGCCAGCACCTATGGACAGGGCCCAGATACGCAGTATTTT
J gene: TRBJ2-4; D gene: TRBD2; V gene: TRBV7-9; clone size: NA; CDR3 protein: CASSVTSGANIQYF; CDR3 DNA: TGTGCCAGCAGCGTTACTAGCGGCGCAAACATTCAGTACTTC
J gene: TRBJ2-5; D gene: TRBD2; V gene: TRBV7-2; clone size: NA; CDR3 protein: CASSLFTSGKETQYF; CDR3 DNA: TGTGCCAGCAGCTTATTTACTAGCGGGAAGGAGACCCAGTACTTC
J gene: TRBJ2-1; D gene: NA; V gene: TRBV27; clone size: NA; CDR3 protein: CASSLLGRGGFF; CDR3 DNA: TGTGCCAGCAGTTTATTGGGGAGGGGGGGTTTCTTC
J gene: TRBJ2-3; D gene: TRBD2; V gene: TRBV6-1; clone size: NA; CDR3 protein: CASSEALAGGADTQYF; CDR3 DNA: TGTGCCAGCAGTGAAGCGTTAGCGGGTGGTGCAGATACGCAGTATTTT
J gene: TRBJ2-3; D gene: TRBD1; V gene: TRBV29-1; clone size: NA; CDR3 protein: CSVEEQGTDTQYF; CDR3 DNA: TGCAGCGTTGAAGAACAGGGGACAGATACGCAGTATTTT
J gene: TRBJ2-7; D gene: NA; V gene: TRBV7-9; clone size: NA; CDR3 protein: CASRDFLSYEQYF; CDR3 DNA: TGTGCCAGTAGAGACTTTCTCTCCTACGAGCAGTACTTC
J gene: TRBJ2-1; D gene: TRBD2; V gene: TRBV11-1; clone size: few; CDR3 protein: CASSSGTSGRYEQFF; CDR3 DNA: TGTGCCAGCAGCTCCGGGACTAGCGGGAGGTATGAGCAGTTCTTC
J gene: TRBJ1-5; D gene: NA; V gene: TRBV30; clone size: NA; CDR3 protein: CAWSVWGGPRSNQPQHF; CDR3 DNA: TGTGCCTGGAGTGTATGGGGGGGCCCACGCTCCAATCAGCCCCAGCATTTT
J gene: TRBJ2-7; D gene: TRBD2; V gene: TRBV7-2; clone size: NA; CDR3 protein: CASSFAGVKPEQYF; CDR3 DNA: TGTGCCAGCAGCTTCGCGGGAGTCAAACCCGAGCAGTACTTC
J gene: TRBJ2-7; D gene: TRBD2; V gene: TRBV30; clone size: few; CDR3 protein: CAWSLLAGAGEQYF; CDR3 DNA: TGTGCCTGGAGCCTACTAGCGGGAGCCGGGGAGCAGTACTTC
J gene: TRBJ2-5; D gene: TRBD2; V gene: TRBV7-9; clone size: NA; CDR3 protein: CASSFPTGTSALQETQYF; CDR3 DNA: TGTGCCAGCAGCTTCCCCACGGGGACTAGCGCCCTCCAAGAGACCCAGTACTTC
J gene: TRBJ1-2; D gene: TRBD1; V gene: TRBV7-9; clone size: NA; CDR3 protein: CASSSGGAYGYTF; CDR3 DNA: TGTGCCAGCAGCTCAGGGGGCGCGTATGGCTACACCTTC
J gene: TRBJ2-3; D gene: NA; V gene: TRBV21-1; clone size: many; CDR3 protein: CASSATRETDTQYF; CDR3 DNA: TGTGCCAGCAGCGCCACCAGGGAAACAGATACGCAGTATTTT
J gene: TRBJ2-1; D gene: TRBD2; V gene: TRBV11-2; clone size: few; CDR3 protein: CASSGRGLAGAGSYNEQFF; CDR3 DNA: TGTGCCAGCAGCGGACGGGGACTAGCGGGAGCAGGTTCCTACAATGAGCAGTTCTTC
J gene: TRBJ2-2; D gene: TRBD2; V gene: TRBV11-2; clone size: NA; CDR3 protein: CASSLNSGSSGELFF; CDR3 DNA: TGTGCCAGCAGCTTAAATAGCGGGAGCTCCGGGGAGCTGTTTTTT
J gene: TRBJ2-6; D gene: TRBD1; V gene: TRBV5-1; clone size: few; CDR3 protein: CASDRGRDSGANVLTF; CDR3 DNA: TGCGCCAGCGACAGGGGAAGGGACTCTGGGGCCAACGTCCTGACTTTC
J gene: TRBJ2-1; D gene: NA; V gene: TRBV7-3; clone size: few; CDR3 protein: CASSEGGNYNEQFF; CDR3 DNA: TGTGCCAGCTCGGAGGGCGGGAACTACAATGAGCAGTTCTTC
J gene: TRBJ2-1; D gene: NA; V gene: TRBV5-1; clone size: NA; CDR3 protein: CASSSGQYYNEQFF; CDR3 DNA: TGCGCCAGCAGCTCCGGACAGTACTACAATGAGCAGTTCTTC
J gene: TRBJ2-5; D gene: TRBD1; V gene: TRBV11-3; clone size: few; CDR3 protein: CASSLLPYWGQETQYF; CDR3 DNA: TGTGCCAGCAGCTTATTGCCGTATTGGGGACAGGAGACCCAGTACTTC
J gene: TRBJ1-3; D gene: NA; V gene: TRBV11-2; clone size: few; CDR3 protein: CASSPVTISGNTIYF; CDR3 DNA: TGTGCCAGCAGCCCAGTAACCATCTCTGGAAACACCATATATTTT
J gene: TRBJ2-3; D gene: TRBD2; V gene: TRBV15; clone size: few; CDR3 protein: CATSRDWRSGRITDTQYF; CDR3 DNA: TGTGCCACCAGCAGAGATTGGCGAAGCGGGAGAATTACAGATACGCAGTATTTT
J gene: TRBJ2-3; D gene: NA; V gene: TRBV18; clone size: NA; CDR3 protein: CASSPLDQGPDTQYF; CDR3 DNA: TGTGCCAGCTCACCACTTGACCAGGGCCCAGATACGCAGTATTTT
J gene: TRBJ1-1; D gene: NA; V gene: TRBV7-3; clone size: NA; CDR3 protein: CASSSLGGNTEAFF; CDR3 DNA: TGTGCCAGCAGCTCGTTGGGGGGGAACACTGAAGCTTTCTTT